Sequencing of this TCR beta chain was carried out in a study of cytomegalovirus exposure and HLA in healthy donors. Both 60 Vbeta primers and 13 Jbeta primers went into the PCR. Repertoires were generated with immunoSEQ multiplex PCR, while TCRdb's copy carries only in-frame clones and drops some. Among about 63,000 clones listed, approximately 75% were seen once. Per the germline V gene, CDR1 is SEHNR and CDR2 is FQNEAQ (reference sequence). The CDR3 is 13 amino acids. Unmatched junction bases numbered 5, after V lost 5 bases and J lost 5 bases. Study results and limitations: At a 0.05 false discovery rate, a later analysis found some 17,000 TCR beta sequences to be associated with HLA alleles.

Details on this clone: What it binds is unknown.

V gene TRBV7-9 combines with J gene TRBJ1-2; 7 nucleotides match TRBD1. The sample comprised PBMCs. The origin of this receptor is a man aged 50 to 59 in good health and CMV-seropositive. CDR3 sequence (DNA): TGTGCCAGCAGCCAAACAGGGGCTTATGGCTACACCTTC. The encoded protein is CASSQTGAYGYTF.